Shown below are 26 T cell receptor beta chains from a single sample sequenced in a study of blood T cells in healthy people across ages. A second PCR of 7 to 11 cycles used a sample-barcoded 5' primer and a J-beta primer mix. A single record per CDR3 protein comes from TCRdb applying MiXCR to the 5' RACE reads. Among 1,500,000 or so distinct CDR3 sequences listed, approximately 60% were seen once. Sequencing used blood. These TCRs come from a man in his late teens or twenties in good health.

This chain joins TRBV2 and TRBJ2-2; D unresolved. CDR1 SNHLY and CDR2 FYNNEI come from the germline V gene. The CDR3 is 14 amino acids. Trimming removed 7 bases at V and 5 bases at J, with 14 bases between. The CDR3 here is CASTDRLDTGELFF. Written as DNA, the CDR3 is TGTGCCAGCACCGATCGGCTAGATACCGGGGAGCTGTTTTTT.

The rearrangement joins TRBV2 to TRBJ2-4; D unresolved. Germline V gene sequence: CDR1 SNHLY, CDR2 FYNNEI. This CDR3 is 14 amino acids long. V shed 2 bases and J shed 2 bases, with 7 bases lying between them. Written as DNA, the CDR3 is TGTGCCAGCAGTGAACTTGGACCCAAAAACATTCAGTACTTC. Its protein is CASSELGPKNIQYF.

This clonotype was observed a handful of times. The chain links TRBV3-1 to TRBJ2-7; D is unresolved. Trimming stripped 0 bases from V and 1 base from J, with 7 bases between. The CDR3 totals 14 residues. CDR1 is LGHDT and CDR2 is YNNKEL in the germline V gene (reference sequence). CDR3 bases: TGTGCCAGCAGCCAAGATTTGGCTTCCTACGAGCAGTACTTC. It translates to CASSQDLASYEQYF.

This clonotype was recorded a few times. The CDR3 sequence: CSVSADYNEQFF. The DNA for the CDR3 is TGCAGCGTGTCGGCTGACTACAATGAGCAGTTCTTC. The V and J genes are TRBV29-1 and TRBJ2-1; no reliable D call. The germline CDR1 and CDR2 sequences are SQVTM and ANQGSEA. The germline V and J ends were trimmed by 6 bases and 3 bases, with 9 bases remaining between them. The CDR3 spans 12 residues.

The V call is TRBV29-1, the J call TRBJ1-2; D not resolved. V lost 3 bases, J lost 5 bases, and 13 bases lay in between. The CDR3 has 13 residues. Germline lookup yields CDR1 SQVTM and CDR2 ANQGSEA. The CDR3 region is CSVEPPSSYGYTF. The CDR3 DNA is TGCAGCGTTGAGCCCCCCTCGAGTTATGGCTACACCTTC.

Only a few counts were recorded for this clonotype. An end of the junction differs from the germline gene, which may be a read error. The rearrangement joins TRBV4-1 to TRBJ2-3; D not resolved. CDR1 is MGHRA and CDR2 is YSYEKL in the germline V gene. The CDR3 extends over 13 amino acids. The CDR3 is CASSHPNTDTQYF. For the CDR3, the DNA is TGTGCCAGCAGCCACCCTAACACAGATACGCAGTATTTT.

This sequence joins TRBV20-1 and TRBJ2-2; D remains unclear. CDR1 and CDR2 (germline): DFQATT, SNEGSKA (reference sequence). The V gene lost 4 bases and the J gene lost 4 bases, with 16 bases spanning the gap. This CDR3 contains 15 residues. This CDR3 reads CSATGPSPATGELFF. The CDR3 nucleotides read TGCAGTGCTACCGGGCCGTCTCCTGCCACCGGGGAGCTGTTTTTT.

The rearrangement links TRBV12-3 or TRBV12-4 to TRBJ2-1, with a possible D match to TRBD2 (6 bases). This CDR3 comprises 12 residues. Trimming left V 7 bases short and J 9 bases short, with 13 bases between. The CDR3 sequence is CASTPGVAEQFF. The CDR3 DNA reads as TGTGCCAGCACTCCGGGGGTGGCTGAGCAGTTCTTC.

The chain links TRBV6-5 to TRBJ2-1; possible D gene TRBD2, 6 bases. The CDR3 runs 13 residues. Trimming removed 11 bases from V and 10 bases from J, with 21 bases in between. Germline CDR1 reads MNHEY; CDR2 reads SVGAGI. The CDR3 here is CAADSGAGSEQFF. In nucleotides, the CDR3 is TGTGCCGCGGATAGCGGAGCCGGCTCGGAGCAGTTCTTC.

This chain joins TRBV12-3 or TRBV12-4 and TRBJ1-1; D unresolved. V shed 1 base and J shed 0 bases, with 9 bases lying between them. This CDR3 contains 15 residues. The CDR3 sequence is CASSLEFRLNTEAFF. The CDR3 DNA follows: TGTGCCAGCAGTTTAGAATTTCGGTTGAACACTGAAGCTTTCTTT.

This clonotype turned up a few times. The CDR3 coding sequence is TGCAGCGTCCGGAAGGGGCCGGGTAATGAAAAACTGTTTTTT. Translating it yields CSVRKGPGNEKLFF. The chain uses TRBV29-1 and TRBJ1-4; possibly TRBD1 for D (5 bases). CDR1 is SQVTM and CDR2 is ANQGSEA in the germline V gene. The CDR3 consists of 14 residues. Trimming took 6 bases from V and 4 from J, leaving 15 bases between them.

The V call is TRBV6-5, the J call TRBJ2-7; no reliable D call. Trimming left V 0 bases short and J 3 bases short, with 12 bases between. The CDR3 spans 15 residues. Per germline, CDR1 MNHEY and CDR2 SVGAGI. The CDR3 loop reads CASSYSMATNYEQYF. DNA of the CDR3: TGTGCCAGCAGTTACTCGATGGCTACCAACTACGAGCAGTACTTC.

This clonotype turned up a few times. The chain recombines TRBV20-1 with TRBJ1-2, with D perhaps matching TRBD1 (6 bases). CDR3 size: 14 residues. Germline loops: CDR1 DFQATT, CDR2 SNEGSKA (reference sequence). Trimming left V 6 bases short and J 2 bases short, with 16 bases between. DNA for the CDR3: TGCAGTGCCAACCGACCCAGGGGAAACTATGGCTACACCTTC. Amino acid sequence: CSANRPRGNYGYTF.

The chain links TRBV7-2 to TRBJ2-4; 11 bases map to TRBD2. The CDR3 consists of 16 residues. CDR1 is SGHTA and CDR2 is FQGNSA in the germline V gene. The V segment lost 4 bases and the J segment 3 bases; nucleotides outside the gene matches: 5. CDR3 region: CASSYGTSGNKNIQYF. Written as DNA, the CDR3 is TGTGCCAGCAGCTACGGGACTAGCGGTAACAAAAACATTCAGTACTTC.

The chain couples TRBV7-2 to TRBJ2-5, with D tentatively TRBD2 (5 bases). The DNA end is more similar to TRBJ2-7, so the J call may be wrong. The CDR3 covers 17 residues. Per germline, CDR1 SGHTA and CDR2 FQGNSA. The CDR3 here is CASSPFRPHRLTYEQYF. The CDR3 nucleotides are TGTGCCAGCAGCCCATTTAGGCCGCACAGACTAACCTACGAGCAGTACTTC.

The chain joins TRBV5-1 to TRBJ2-4, with D possibly being TRBD1 (7 bases). Between the trimmed V and J ends, which lost 3 bases and 7 bases, there was a span of 20 bases. This CDR3 contains 16 residues. Germline CDR1 SGHRS, CDR2 YFSETQ. CDR3 DNA sequence: TGCGCCAGCAGCTCCTCCTGGGACTCCAGGGGGAACATTCAGTACTTC. Translating it yields CASSSSWDSRGNIQYF.

CDR3 sequence (DNA): TGTGCCAGCAGCCAGCTACGTCTCCGCTACACAGATACGCAGTATTTT. Protein sequence: CASSQLRLRYTDTQYF. This sequence joins TRBV7-9 and TRBJ2-3, with D uncertain. Per germline, CDR1 SEHNR and CDR2 FQNEAQ (reference sequence). The length of the CDR3 is 16 residues. Trimming took off 5 bases at V and 2 bases at J, with 17 bases between the two ends.

V is TRBV27 and J is TRBJ2-7, with D perhaps being TRBD1 or TRBD2 (5 bases each). This CDR3 comprises 14 residues. The germline V gene has CDR1 MNHEY and CDR2 SMNVEV (reference sequence). With 2 bases removed from V and 3 bases from J, the gap between germline ends came to 11 bases. This chain's CDR3 is CASSLQGPDYEQYF. Written as DNA, the CDR3 is TGTGCCAGCAGTTTACAGGGACCGGACTACGAGCAGTACTTC.

Many counts were recorded for this clonotype. This chain links TRBV20-1 with TRBJ1-1; TRBD1 is a possible D gene (5 bases). CDR1 is DFQATT and CDR2 is SNEGSKA in the germline V gene (reference sequence). V was clipped by 2 bases and J by 7 bases, with 26 bases between them. CDR3 length: 17 amino acids. CDR3 protein: CSARSDTLLGRVNEAFF. As DNA, the CDR3 is TGCAGTGCTAGATCGGACACACTCCTCGGTCGGGTAAATGAAGCTTTCTTT.

This clonotype showed up just a few times. CDR3 protein: CASGPGTGYEQYF. CDR3 in DNA: TGCGCCAGCGGGCCCGGGACAGGGTACGAGCAGTACTTC. The chain uses TRBV5-1 and TRBJ2-7; 9 bases align to TRBD1. Germline V gene data show CDR1 as SGHRS and CDR2 as YFSETQ. This CDR3 has 13 amino acids. V was pared by 7 bases and J by 4 bases, with 6 bases of the junction left unmatched.

This chain connects TRBV6-2 or TRBV6-3 to TRBJ2-5; 8 bases agree with TRBD1. This CDR3 comprises 11 residues. With 8 bases clipped from V and 11 bases from J, the junction kept 7 bases outside the gene matches. Per germline, CDR1 MNHEY and CDR2 SVGEGT. CDR3 DNA: TGTGCCAGCCAGGACAGGGCAGAGCAGTACTTC. Its protein is CASQDRAEQYF.

The chain carries TRBV5-1 and TRBJ1-2; TRBD1 matches 7 bases. Germline CDR1 reads SGHRS; CDR2 reads YFSETQ. The junction had 6 bases not matched to a gene; V was cut back by 4 bases and J by 6 bases. This CDR3 has 13 amino acids. Here the CDR3 DNA reads TGCGCCAGCAGCCTGGGACAGCCAGATGGCTACACCTTC. Protein: CASSLGQPDGYTF. The entire variable domain, with the rest obtained from reference TRBV5-1 and TRBJ1-2, is as follows: KAGVTQTPRYLIKTRGQQVTLSCSPISGHRSVSWYQQTPGQGLQFLFEYFSETQRNKGNFPGRFSGRQFSNSRSEMNVSTLELGDSALYLCASSLGQPDGYTFGSGTRLTVV.

CDR3 sequence reads: CSARGQNFYGYTF. CDR3 sequence (DNA): TGCAGTGCTAGAGGACAGAACTTCTATGGCTACACCTTC. V usage is TRBV20-1 and J usage is TRBJ1-2, with D maybe TRBD1 (5 bases). This CDR3 has 13 amino acids. From germline, CDR1 is DFQATT and CDR2 SNEGSKA (reference sequence). The V end was cut by 1 base, the J end by 4 bases, with 10 bases between.

This chain connects TRBV14 to TRBJ2-3; D ambiguous. V lost 1 base and J lost 8, with 4 bases in between. Germline V gives CDR1 SGHDN, CDR2 FVKESK. CDR3 size: 11 residues. CDR3 residues: CASSQAVTQYF. The CDR3 bases are TGTGCCAGCAGCCAAGCGGTTACGCAGTATTTT.

The chain joins TRBV10-3 to TRBJ1-2, with D perhaps TRBD1 (5 bases). Trimming stripped 0 bases from V and 6 bases from J, with 17 bases between. The CDR3 runs 16 residues. Looked up from germline, CDR1 is ENHRY and CDR2 is SYGVKD. CDR3 sequence: CAISESSQARGDGYTF. DNA of the CDR3: TGTGCCATCAGTGAGTCGAGCCAGGCTAGAGGGGATGGCTACACCTTC.

Notes on this clonotype: A junction end diverges from the germline sequence, so it may reflect a read error. The V gene is TRBV12-3 or TRBV12-4, the J gene TRBJ2-5, with D maybe TRBD2 (6 bases). The CDR3 spans 15 residues. The CDR3 coding sequence is TGTGCCAGCAGTTTTTACGCTAGCGAACAAGGGACCCAGTACTTC. As protein: CASSFYASEQGTQYF.